This T cell receptor (beta chain) was found in a study of CD8+ T cells in alopecia areata. Stated treatment: oral pan-JAK inhibitor, 5-10 mg twice daily. From alopecia areata patients, lesional scalp punch biopsies and peripheral blood were collected. cDNA prepared by RNA extraction and subsequent reverse transcription served as the template for sequencing. TCRdb's copy holds only in-frame clones and misses some; the assay was immunoSEQ multiplex PCR. The sample lists about 200,000 clones, about 60% occurring once. The CDR3 runs 15 residues. The germline V and J ends were trimmed by 0 bases and 0 bases, with 8 bases remaining between them. Germline CDR1 SGHNT, CDR2 YYREEE (reference sequence).

This material consisted of CD4+ T cells sorted from blood, taken at week 4, from a patient treated with tofacitinib. The clonotype originates from a human donor with alopecia areata. This sequence joins TRBV5-4 and TRBJ2-3; D gene unclear. The CDR3 DNA follows: TGTGCCAGCAGCTTGGAGGTACCGAGCACAGATACGCAGTATTTT. The encoded protein is CASSLEVPSTDTQYF.